The 10 T cell receptor beta chains in this list originate from one sample, sequenced in a study of CD8+CD57+ T cells in acquired aplastic anemia. It was genomic DNA that served as the template for profiling TCR beta VDJ and CDR3. TCRdb independently ran MiXCR on the reads; one entry per CDR3 protein. This table has about 150,000 distinct CDR3 sequences, over 40% appearing once. Patients sequenced had flow cytometry evidence of CD8+CD57+ cell expansion. Sequencing was done on a sample of sorted CD4+, CD8+, or CD8+CD57+ T cells (not recorded which) from PBMCs. These receptors originate from a human donor with aplastic anemia.

The table lists this clonotype with many counts. This rearrangement joins TRBV11-2 to TRBJ2-1, with 9 bases aligning to TRBD2. Per the germline V gene, CDR1 is SGHAT and CDR2 is FQNNGV. The CDR3 extends over 15 amino acids. Germline trimming cut 5 bases from V and 7 bases from J; bases unmatched to any gene: 9. The DNA of the CDR3 is TGTGCCAGCAGCCCCAGCGGGGGGAGTGGGAATGAGCAGTTCTTC. The encoded protein is CASSPSGGSGNEQFF.

This chain connects TRBV18 to TRBJ1-5; D gene ambiguous. Between the trimmed V and J ends, which lost 3 bases and 3 bases, there was a span of 15 bases. The CDR3 is 16 amino acids. The V gene's germline CDR1 is KGHSH and CDR2 LQKENI. The CDR3 loop is CASSPQASPINQPQHF. The CDR3 nucleotides are TGTGCCAGCTCACCCCAGGCCAGCCCCATCAATCAGCCCCAGCATTTT.

To note about this clonotype: A much larger clonotype is one base distant, so this may be a read error. This chain uses TRBV6-1 with TRBJ1-5; D remains unclear. The CDR3 has 12 amino acids. CDR1 is MNHNS and CDR2 is SASEGT in the germline V gene. In DNA, the CDR3 is TGTGCCAGCAGGCTAAGCAGTCAGCCCCAGCATTTT. Protein: CASRLSSQPQHF.

This clonotype has a handful of counts. CDR3 sequence reads: CASSFRTGKSSYEQYF. For the CDR3, the DNA is TGTGCCAGCAGCTTTCGGACGGGAAAAAGCTCCTACGAGCAGTACTTC. The chain joins TRBV11-1 to TRBJ2-7; tentatively, D is TRBD2 (5 bases). CDR3 length equals 16 residues. Germline CDR1 is SGHAT and CDR2 is FQDESV (reference sequence). V lost 3 bases, J lost 0 bases, and 15 bases lay in between. The full variable domain, in which reference TRBV11-1 and TRBJ2-7 provide the parts outside the CDR3, is EAEVAQSPRYKITEKSQAVAFWCDPISGHATLYWYRQILGQGPELLVQFQDESVVDDSQLPKDRFSAERLKGVDSTLKIQPAELGDSAMYLCASSFRTGKSSYEQYFGPGTRLTVT.

In this sample, this clonotype turned up many times. This chain links TRBV20-1 with TRBJ2-3; tentative D call: TRBD1 (5 bases). The CDR3 length is 14 residues. Deletions cut 0 bases from V and 0 bases from J, with 7 bases between. From germline, CDR1 is DFQATT and CDR2 SNEGSKA (reference sequence). The CDR3 coding sequence is TGCAGTGCTAGAGACAGGGCTAGCACAGATACGCAGTATTTT. As protein: CSARDRASTDTQYF.

This clonotype has a handful of counts. V is TRBV29-1 and J is TRBJ2-5; D may be TRBD1 or TRBD2 (5 bases each). This CDR3 has 12 residues. In germline, CDR1 is SQVTM, CDR2 ANQGSEA. V was trimmed by 3 bases and J by 5 bases, leaving 10 bases between them. The CDR3 DNA sequence: TGCAGCGTTGAGGGCAGGGAGGAGACCCAGTACTTC. The encoded protein is CSVEGREETQYF.

This sequence joins TRBV2 and TRBJ2-7, with D perhaps TRBD1 or TRBD2 (5 bases each). V lost 8 bases, J lost 3 bases, and 17 bases lay in between. CDR1 is SNHLY, CDR2 FYNNEI, per germline. CDR3 size: 14 residues. This chain's CDR3 is CASGSGTGSYEQYF. CDR3 in DNA: TGTGCCAGCGGATCTGGGACGGGGAGCTACGAGCAGTACTTC.

The sample holds a few counts of this clonotype. The chain has TRBV10-3 and TRBJ2-3; no definite D call. The CDR3 contains 13 residues. V was shortened by 2 bases and J by 2 bases, with 5 bases between the two germline ends. Germline V gives CDR1 ENHRY, CDR2 SYGVKD. The CDR3 loop is CAISEPNTDTQYF. In DNA form, the CDR3 reads TGTGCCATCAGTGAGCCTAACACAGATACGCAGTATTTT.

This clonotype was recorded many times. The chain combines TRBV6-1 with TRBJ2-3; D may be TRBD1 or TRBD2 (6 bases each). The germline gives CDR1 MNHNS, CDR2 SASEGT. The CDR3 runs 15 residues. V lost 4 bases, J lost 6 bases, and 17 bases lay in between. As DNA, the CDR3 is TGTGCCAGCAGTGCCAGACTAGGGGGGATGGATACGCAGTATTTT. It yields the protein CASSARLGGMDTQYF.

Comments on this clonotype: The CDR3 ends on some other residue instead of the conserved phenylalanine or tryptophan, so this is likely a read error. The V gene is TRBV10-3, the J gene TRBJ2-1; TRBD2 aligns across 7 bases. Germline V gene data show CDR1 as ENHRY and CDR2 as SYGVKD. CDR3 length equals 12 residues. The CDR3 is CATRTSGNEQFL. DNA of the CDR3: TGCGCCACGCGGACTAGTGGCAATGAGCAGTTCCTC.